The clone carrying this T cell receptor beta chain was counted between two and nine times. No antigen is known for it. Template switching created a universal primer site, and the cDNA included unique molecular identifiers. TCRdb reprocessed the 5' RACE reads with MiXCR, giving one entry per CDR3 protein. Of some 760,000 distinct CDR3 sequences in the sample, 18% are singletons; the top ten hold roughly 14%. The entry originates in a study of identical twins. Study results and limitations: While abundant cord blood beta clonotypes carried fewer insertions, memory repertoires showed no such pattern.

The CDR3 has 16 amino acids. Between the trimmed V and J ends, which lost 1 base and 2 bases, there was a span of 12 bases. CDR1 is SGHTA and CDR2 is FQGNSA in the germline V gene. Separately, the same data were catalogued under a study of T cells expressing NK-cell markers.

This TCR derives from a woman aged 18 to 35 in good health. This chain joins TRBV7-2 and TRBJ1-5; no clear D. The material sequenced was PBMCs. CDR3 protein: CASSLVSAGRNQPQHF. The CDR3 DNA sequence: TGTGCCAGCAGCTTAGTCTCGGCAGGACGCAATCAGCCCCAGCATTTT.